This is a list of T cell receptor beta chains from one sample in a study of cytomegalovirus exposure and HLA in healthy donors. Here immunoSEQ multiplex PCR was the method, and the copy in TCRdb shows in-frame clones only, minus some. The data contain approximately 92,000 clones, 81% of them singletons. The specimen sequenced was PBMCs. The receptors were gathered from a woman aged 65 to 85 in good health and CMV-seropositive. CDR3s include the opening cysteine and the closing phenylalanine or tryptophan. The order of the fields is D gene, J gene, V gene, CDR3 DNA, CDR3 protein. The D gene is left open where the match is weak.

d_gene: TRBD1
j_gene: TRBJ1-3
v_gene: TRBV9
CDR3nt: TGTGCCAGCAGCGAGAGACAGGGGGTGGGTGGAAACACCATATATTTT
CDR3aa: CASSERQGVGGNTIYF

d_gene: -
j_gene: TRBJ2-3
v_gene: TRBV20-1
CDR3nt: TGCAGTGCTAGTACAGAAGATACGCAGTATTTT
CDR3aa: CSASTEDTQYF

d_gene: -
j_gene: TRBJ1-1
v_gene: TRBV4-3
CDR3nt: TGCGCCAGCAGCCAAGAATCAGGGCGAAACACTGAAGCTTTCTTT
CDR3aa: CASSQESGRNTEAFF

d_gene: TRBD1
j_gene: TRBJ1-3
v_gene: TRBV5-4
CDR3nt: TGTGCCAGCAGCTTGGGGACAGGGGTAGGAAGAAACACCATATATTTT
CDR3aa: CASSLGTGVGRNTIYF

d_gene: -
j_gene: TRBJ1-1
v_gene: TRBV11-2
CDR3nt: TGTGCCAGCAGCTCCCTGGGGGGGCTTTGGACTGAAGCTTTCTTT
CDR3aa: CASSSLGGLWTEAFF

d_gene: TRBD2
j_gene: TRBJ2-1
v_gene: TRBV5-1
CDR3nt: TGCGCCAGCAGCGCCGGGAGGGCATACAATGAGCAGTTCTTC
CDR3aa: CASSAGRAYNEQFF

d_gene: -
j_gene: TRBJ2-1
v_gene: TRBV11-3
CDR3nt: TGTGCCAGCAGCTTACGGGAGGGACAGGGTACGAATGAGCAGTTCTTC
CDR3aa: CASSLREGQGTNEQFF

d_gene: TRBD1
j_gene: TRBJ2-3
v_gene: TRBV4-2
CDR3nt: TGTGCCAGCAGCCAAGGGACAGGGTGGGGAGATACGCAGTATTTT
CDR3aa: CASSQGTGWGDTQYF

d_gene: TRBD2
j_gene: TRBJ2-1
v_gene: TRBV19
CDR3nt: TGTGCCAGTAGTATAGGCCTCTTAGCGGGAGAGCAGTTCTTC
CDR3aa: CASSIGLLAGEQFF

d_gene: TRBD2
j_gene: TRBJ2-1
v_gene: TRBV27
CDR3nt: TGTGCCAGCAGCGAAACTAGCGGGGATTACAATGAGCAGTTCTTC
CDR3aa: CASSETSGDYNEQFF

d_gene: TRBD1
j_gene: TRBJ1-2
v_gene: TRBV2
CDR3nt: TGTGCCAGCAGCGAACAGGGGGATGGCGGCTACACCTTC
CDR3aa: CASSEQGDGGYTF